The 26 T cell receptor beta chains reported below all come from one sample, sequenced in a study of shared clonotypes between healthy human individuals. TCRdb's table, derived via immunoSEQ multiplex PCR, lists solely in-frame clones and lacks some. The repertoire holds under 350,000 clones, with 80% to 90% as singletons. Material for sequencing was memory CD8+ T cells sorted from blood. The subset here: CD45RO+ cells pooled with CCR7-negative TemRA cells. Receptors originate from a man younger than 35 in good health.

The chain couples TRBV11-2 to TRBJ2-7; D remains unclear. From germline, CDR1 is SGHAT and CDR2 FQNNGV. Trimming removed 6 bases from V and 5 bases from J, with 11 bases in between. CDR3 size: 12 residues. The CDR3 reads CASRRPGDEQYF. In DNA form, the CDR3 reads TGTGCCAGCAGACGACCGGGTGACGAGCAGTACTTC.

The CDR3 here is CASSLGYHPQPQHF. CDR3 bases: TGCGCCAGCAGCTTGGGGTATCACCCTCAGCCCCAGCATTTT. The V gene is TRBV5-1, the J gene TRBJ1-5; D is uncertain. The CDR3 has 14 amino acids. Per the germline V gene, CDR1 is SGHRS and CDR2 is YFSETQ. Trimming removed 0 bases from V and 6 bases from J, with 10 bases in between.

The chain is built from TRBV11-2 and TRBJ2-5; maybe TRBD2 (6 bases). CDR1 is SGHAT and CDR2 is FQNNGV in the germline V gene. The ends were cut back, 6 bases at V and 5 bases at J, with 16 bases in the middle. The CDR3 runs to 14 residues. CDR3 nucleotides: TGTGCCAGCAGGAGACCGGGAGAGGGGGAGACCCAGTACTTC. Its protein product is CASRRPGEGETQYF.

The V gene is TRBV29-1, the J gene TRBJ1-1, with D unclear. CDR1 and CDR2 (germline): SQVTM, ANQGSEA. V was clipped by 0 bases and J by 6 bases, with 14 bases between them. The CDR3 has 14 residues. The CDR3 DNA reads TGCAGCGTTGAAGATGGGGTGACTGGATCTGAAGCTTTCTTT. As protein: CSVEDGVTGSEAFF.

The gene calls are TRBV5-1 and TRBJ2-7; 8 bases are shared with TRBD2. This CDR3 spans 15 amino acids. J was trimmed by 4 bases and V by 2 bases; bases with no gene match: 8. Germline CDR1 is SGHRS and CDR2 is YFSETQ. The CDR3 is CASSLRSGSDYEQYF. DNA for the CDR3: TGCGCCAGCAGCTTAAGGAGCGGGAGCGATTACGAGCAGTACTTC.

Regarding this clone: It may be a read error: a sequence one base away is much more abundant. The rearrangement links TRBV4-1 to TRBJ2-7; D unclear. Germline V gene sequence: CDR1 MGHRA, CDR2 YSYEKL. This CDR3 has 14 amino acids. V lost 1 base and J lost 0, with 7 bases in between. CDR3 coding DNA: TGCGCCAGCAGCCAAGTAGGGAACTCCTACGAGCAGTACTTC. It yields the protein CASSQVGNSYEQYF.

Notes on this clone: Germline and junction disagree at one end, which may indicate a read error. The rearrangement joins TRBV7-7 to TRBJ2-2; D unclear. CDR1 and CDR2 from the germline V gene are SSHAT and FNYEAQ (reference sequence). This CDR3 comprises 13 residues. For the CDR3, the DNA is TGTGCTAGCAGCTCTCGTAACACCGGGGAGCTGTTTTTT. Amino acid sequence: CASSSRNTGELFF.

The chain has TRBV6-1 and TRBJ1-5; no clear D. Germline CDR1 MNHNS, CDR2 SASEGT. CDR3 length equals 11 residues. V lost 3 bases and J 9 bases, leaving 6 bases between the germline ends. The CDR3 sequence is CASSDGGPQHF. The CDR3 bases are TGTGCCAGCAGTGACGGAGGGCCCCAGCATTTT.

The chain uses TRBV27 and TRBJ2-7, with a tentative D call TRBD1 (6 bases). This CDR3 comprises 15 residues. V lost 4 bases to trimming and J lost 6 bases, with 19 bases between them. Germline V gives CDR1 MNHEY, CDR2 SMNVEV (reference sequence). This CDR3 is CASSSSGVLLGEQYF. The CDR3 nucleotides are TGTGCCAGCAGTTCCTCAGGGGTGCTCCTAGGCGAGCAGTACTTC.

The V and J genes are TRBV27 and TRBJ2-3, with a tentative D call TRBD2 (5 bases). Deletions cut 4 bases from V and 7 bases from J, with 15 bases between. The germline V gene has CDR1 MNHEY and CDR2 SMNVEV (reference sequence). The CDR3 loop spans 14 amino acids. For the CDR3, the DNA is TGTGCCAGCAGTTGGGCCCCCGGCGGGTATACGCAGTATTTT. Translating it yields CASSWAPGGYTQYF.

This chain joins TRBV9 and TRBJ2-2; maybe TRBD1 (6 bases). The CDR3 has 16 residues. CDR1 SGDLS and CDR2 YYNGEE come from the germline V gene. Trimming took 0 bases from V and 3 from J, leaving 12 bases between them. CDR3 residues: CASSVDRDTYTGELFF. CDR3 DNA sequence: TGTGCCAGCAGCGTAGACCGGGACACTTACACCGGGGAGCTGTTTTTT.

The rearrangement joins TRBV4-1 to TRBJ2-7, with D tentatively TRBD1 (5 bases). V was shortened by 3 bases and J by 2 bases, with 11 bases between the two germline ends. Per germline, CDR1 MGHRA and CDR2 YSYEKL. This CDR3 is 14 amino acids long. The CDR3 sequence: CASSHATETYEQYF. Here the CDR3 DNA reads TGCGCCAGCAGCCACGCGACAGAAACCTACGAGCAGTACTTC.

The chain links TRBV11-2 to TRBJ2-2, with D uncertain. In germline, CDR1 is SGHAT, CDR2 FQNNGV. There are 12 residues in the CDR3. Between the trimmed V and J ends, which lost 10 bases and 7 bases, there was a span of 13 bases. In DNA, the CDR3 is TGTGCCACCCTGAAACAGAGCGGGGAGCTGTTTTTT. Amino acid sequence: CATLKQSGELFF.

This chain connects TRBV30 to TRBJ2-2; the D is unclear. Trimming took off 8 bases at V and 7 bases at J, with 14 bases between the two ends. This CDR3 spans 12 amino acids. Germline-derived CDR1 and CDR2 are GTSNPN and SVGIG (reference sequence). For the CDR3, the DNA is TGTGCCGTCAATTGGGCGAACGGGGAGCTGTTTTTT. Its protein is CAVNWANGELFF. The whole variable domain, remainder taken from reference TRBV30 and TRBJ2-2, is SQTIHQWPATLVQPVGSPLSLECTVEGTSNPNLYWYRQAAGRGLQLLFYSVGIGQISSEVPQNLSASRPQDRQFILSSKKLLLSDSGFYLCAVNWANGELFFGEGSRLTVL.

The rearrangement joins TRBV28 to TRBJ1-4; TRBD1 matches 7 bases. From germline, CDR1 is MDHEN and CDR2 SYDVKM. The length of the CDR3 is 13 residues. J lost 7 bases, V lost 6 bases, and 5 bases had no gene match. This CDR3 reads CASRTGTVEKLFF. The CDR3 nucleotides are TGTGCCAGCAGGACCGGGACAGTTGAAAAACTGTTTTTT.

V is TRBV13 and J is TRBJ1-2; D not certain. The CDR3 is 15 residues long. Trimming removed 3 bases from V and 0 bases from J, with 11 bases in between. CDR1 is PRHDT, CDR2 FYEKMQ, per germline (reference sequence). For the CDR3, the DNA is TGTGCCAGCAGCTTTTCCCCGGGCCCTAACTATGGCTACACCTTC. Residues: CASSFSPGPNYGYTF.

V usage is TRBV9 and J usage is TRBJ2-7; D is unclear. The CDR3 has 12 residues. Trimming took off 3 bases at V and 6 bases at J, with 10 bases between the two ends. In germline, CDR1 is SGDLS, CDR2 YYNGEE. The CDR3 reads CASSENDGEQYF. As DNA, the CDR3 is TGTGCCAGCAGCGAGAACGACGGCGAGCAGTACTTC.

The rearrangement links TRBV2 to TRBJ2-7; D unclear. The CDR3 spans 13 residues. Germline V gene lookup returns CDR1 SNHLY and CDR2 FYNNEI. The V end was cut by 10 bases, the J end by 3 bases, with 16 bases between. CDR3 in amino acids: CATLTLPYYEQYF. In nucleotides, the CDR3 is TGTGCCACTCTGACCCTACCTTACTACGAGCAGTACTTC.

The chain joins TRBV28 to TRBJ2-3; TRBD2 agrees at 9 bases. The CDR3 is made up of 14 amino acids. CDR1 is MDHEN, CDR2 SYDVKM, per germline. After removal of 7 bases from V and 2 bases from J, the junction contained 4 bases not matched to a gene. CDR3 sequence (DNA): TGTGCCAGCAACCTAGCGGGGTCCACAGATACGCAGTATTTT. Its translation is CASNLAGSTDTQYF.

This chain connects TRBV9 to TRBJ2-7; 8 bases agree with TRBD2. This CDR3 has 15 residues. Germline CDR1 and CDR2: SGDLS and YYNGEE. Trimming at V came to 0 bases and at J to 5 bases, leaving 7 bases not matched to a gene. The CDR3 region has the DNA TGTGCCAGCAGCGTAGAAGCGGGAGTATCGGACGAGCAGTACTTC. Translation gives CASSVEAGVSDEQYF.

The V gene is TRBV7-9, the J gene TRBJ2-7; D gene uncertain. The V gene's germline CDR1 is SEHNR and CDR2 FQNEAQ (reference sequence). The CDR3 runs to 11 residues. V was clipped by 0 bases and J by 7 bases, with 4 bases between them. CDR3 sequence: CASSLAREQYF. CDR3 DNA: TGTGCCAGCAGCTTAGCACGGGAGCAGTACTTC.

The chain links TRBV30 to TRBJ2-7; D is ambiguous. The V gene lost 0 bases and the J gene lost 0 bases, with 9 bases spanning the gap. Germline CDR1 and CDR2: GTSNPN and SVGIG (reference sequence). The CDR3 has 14 residues. The CDR3 DNA reads TGTGCCTGGAGTGTACTGGCGGTCTCCTACGAGCAGTACTTC. Amino acid sequence: CAWSVLAVSYEQYF.

The chain combines TRBV10-2 with TRBJ2-1; 7 bases align to TRBD2. Germline V gene lookup returns CDR1 WSHSY and CDR2 SAAADI. The CDR3 has 16 residues. J gave up 9 bases and V 0 bases, and 11 bases lay outside the gene matches. CDR3 in DNA: TGCGCCAGCAGTGAGTCTGGGGGGAGGGCCCTCGGTGAGCAGTTCTTC. Protein sequence: CASSESGGRALGEQFF.

This clone is a singleton in its sample. The chain has TRBV4-3 and TRBJ1-6; 10 bases line up with TRBD1. Germline CDR1 and CDR2: LGHNA and YSLEER. The J segment lost 6 bases and the V segment lost 0 bases, leaving 8 bases of the junction unmatched. CDR3 length: 18 residues. The CDR3 here is CASSQDFRDRGFNSPLHF. For the CDR3, the DNA is TGCGCCAGCAGCCAAGACTTCAGGGACAGGGGTTTTAATTCACCCCTCCACTTT.

The chain uses TRBV5-1 and TRBJ2-5, with 7 bases identical to TRBD2. CDR3 length equals 14 residues. The germline CDR1 and CDR2 sequences are SGHRS and YFSETQ. Trimming cost V 2 bases and J 5 bases; bases outside gene matches: 6. The CDR3 DNA sequence: TGCGCCAGCAGCTTTTATTACGGGGGGGAGACCCAGTACTTC. As protein: CASSFYYGGETQYF.

J is TRBJ2-3 and V is TRBV29-1, with 8 positions matching TRBD1. The germline V gene has CDR1 SQVTM and CDR2 ANQGSEA. The CDR3 sequence is 15 residues long. V was clipped by 0 bases and J by 2 bases; unmatched bases: 4. The CDR3 loop reads CSVEDPGQVTDTQYF. DNA for the CDR3: TGCAGCGTTGAAGACCCGGGACAGGTCACAGATACGCAGTATTTT.